The TCR beta chain under discussion was sequenced for a study of beta chain features in type 1 diabetes (dated by TCRdb to between 2017 and 2018). Turning to the overall study: Mean age, gender distribution, total cell number and subset yield did not differ between patients and healthy donors. A total of 90 million to 140 million sorted cells were examined across all samples, and RNA yield correlated strongly with the number of cells per subset. The study compared TCRB repertoires of sorted circulating CD4+ T cell subsets between recently diagnosed type 1 diabetes patients and matched healthy donors. Whereas all 30 or so donors provided naive and central memory subsets, regulatory and stem cell-like memory subsets were isolated from just 8 patients and about 8 healthy donors. What the work shows at the level of the full study, not this receptor alone: Naive, central memory and regulatory TCRB repertoires appeared to be more similar among patients than among healthy donors. At VDJ recombination sites, patients with type 1 diabetes made fewer insertions and deleted more nucleotides, a pattern implying thymic rearrangement abnormalities. A moderate but significant shortening of TCRB CDR3 length was observed in type 1 diabetes patients in all four CD4+ subsets. HLA sub-analyses involved small numbers of individuals, so any influence of HLA type on TCRB rearrangement remained unresolved. PCR may preferentially amplify shorter templates, but because patient and control samples were amplified and corrected together, any resulting skew would affect both groups equally. Because cDNA rather than genomic DNA was sequenced, highly expressing activated cells could have been over-represented, although no difference in activation and CD3 levels was found between groups.

The CDR1 and CDR2 encoded by the germline V gene are LGHNA and YNFKEQ. Including the terminal cysteine and phenylalanine, the CDR3 comprises 14 residues. Only the CDR3 part of the read is kept: 42 bases, read in frame from the first base. Trimming leaves V shorter by 1 base and J shorter by 1 base, with the junction holding 1 base beyond the gene matches. The High Capacity cDNA Reverse Transcription Kit was used to reverse transcribe all of the isolated RNA, meaning that expressed TCRB transcripts were what got sequenced. Deep immunoSEQ sequencing was performed on naive, central memory and regulatory T cell samples, with an average of approximately 4 million total reads per sample. After sorted cells were lysed in RLT buffer, RNA was extracted with DNase-treated RNeasy Micro or Mini kits, with the choice depending on cell number. Each cell subset was processed on its own to prevent cross-contamination, while patient and healthy donor samples were processed together. The immunoSEQ multiplex PCR was used to amplify TCRB sequences from cDNA, yielding 87-bp fragments that span the CDR3 region. The amplicons were sequenced using the Illumina HiSeq platform. Per the source publication's procedure: Synthetic template baselines were used to correct PCR bias computationally, reads within Hamming distance 2 were collapsed together, and singletons that could not be merged were discarded. Reads were aligned against IMGT so that V, D and J genes, CDR3 length and insertions or deletions at six rearrangement sites could be assigned. Clonotype counts were normalized to sorted cell number within each subset before computing true diversity and Gini coefficients with the tcR R package. Repertoire sharing was quantified using the overlap coefficient calculated on TCRB nucleotide sequences. As a proxy for the pre-selection repertoire, out-of-frame TCRB sequences from naive cells were analyzed. TCRdb provides this immuneACCESS table in a form limited to in-frame rearrangements. Some clones are lacking; in checked studies, under half of them reflect an unresolved V gene, and why the rest are absent is not known. For V, J and clone size, that table is used; D and trimming come from the DNA. This sample is represented by some 330,000 clones; approximately 9.9% of them were singletons. Just over 0.015% of the sample rests with the top ten.

This clone has only a few counts. Its antigen specificity is not known. The sample holds no much larger clone one base away, and base qualities are not on file. Each donor gave one peripheral blood draw, averaging around 0.11 L, which was collected into heparinised tubes. A BD FACSAria II and a panel including CD45RO, CCR7, CD25, CD127, CD95 and CD27 were used to sort naive, central memory, regulatory and stem cell-like memory CD4+ T cells. All sorted populations exceeded 95% purity. PBMCs were isolated right away by Lymphoprep density gradient centrifugation and were stained directly, without culture. So that batch effects would be minimized, each experiment stained and sorted samples in pairs, pairing one healthy donor with one patient.

The sequence is built from TRBV4-2 and TRBJ2-7; the junction holds 7 bases that match TRBD1. The sequenced sample consisted of naive CD4+ T cells from blood. According to the study, the label for this sample's cell subset or site signals: true naive CD4+ T cells. The sequence was obtained from a woman under 40 in good health. The base sequence is TGTGCCAGCAGCCAAGGACAGGGATCCTACGAGCAGTACTTC. The resulting protein is CASSQGQGSYEQYF.